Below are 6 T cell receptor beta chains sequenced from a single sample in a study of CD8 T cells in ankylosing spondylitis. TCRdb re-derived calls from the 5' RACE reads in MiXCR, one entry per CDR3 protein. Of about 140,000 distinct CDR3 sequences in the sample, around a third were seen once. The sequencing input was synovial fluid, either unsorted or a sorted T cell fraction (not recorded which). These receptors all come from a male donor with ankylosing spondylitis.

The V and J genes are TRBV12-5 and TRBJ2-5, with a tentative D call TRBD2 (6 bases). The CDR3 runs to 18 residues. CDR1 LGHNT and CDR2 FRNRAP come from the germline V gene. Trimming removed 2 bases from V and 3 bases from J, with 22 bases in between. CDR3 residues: CASGLTPTGTLGEETQYF. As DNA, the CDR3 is TGTGCTAGTGGTTTGACGCCCACCGGGACTCTGGGAGAAGAGACCCAGTACTTC.

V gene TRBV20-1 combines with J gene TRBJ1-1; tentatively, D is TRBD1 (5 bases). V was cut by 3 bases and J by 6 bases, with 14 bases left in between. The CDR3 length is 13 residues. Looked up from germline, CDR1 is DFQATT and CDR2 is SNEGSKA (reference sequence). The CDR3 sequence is CSARGLRGAEAFF. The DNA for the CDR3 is TGCAGTGCTAGGGGGTTGAGAGGGGCTGAAGCTTTCTTT.

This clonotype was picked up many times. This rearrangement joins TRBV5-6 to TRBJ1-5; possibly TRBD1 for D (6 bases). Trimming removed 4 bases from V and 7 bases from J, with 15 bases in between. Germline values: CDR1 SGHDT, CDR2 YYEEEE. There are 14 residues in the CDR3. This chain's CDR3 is CASSRGQRDQPQHF. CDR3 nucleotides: TGTGCCAGCAGCCGCGGACAGAGGGACCAGCCCCAGCATTTT.

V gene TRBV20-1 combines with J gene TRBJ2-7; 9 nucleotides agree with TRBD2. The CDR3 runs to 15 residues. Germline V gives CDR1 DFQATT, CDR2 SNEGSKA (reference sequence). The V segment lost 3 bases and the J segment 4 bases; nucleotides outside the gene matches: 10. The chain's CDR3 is CSASPPASGAYEQYF. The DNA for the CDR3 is TGCAGTGCTAGCCCCCCAGCTAGCGGGGCTTACGAGCAGTACTTC.

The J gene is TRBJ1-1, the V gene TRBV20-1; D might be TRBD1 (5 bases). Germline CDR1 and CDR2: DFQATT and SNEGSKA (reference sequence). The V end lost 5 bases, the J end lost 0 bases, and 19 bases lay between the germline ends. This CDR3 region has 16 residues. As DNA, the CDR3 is TGCAGTGCTCGAAGGTCGCGGGGCAGGTTGAACACTGAAGCTTTCTTT. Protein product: CSARRSRGRLNTEAFF.

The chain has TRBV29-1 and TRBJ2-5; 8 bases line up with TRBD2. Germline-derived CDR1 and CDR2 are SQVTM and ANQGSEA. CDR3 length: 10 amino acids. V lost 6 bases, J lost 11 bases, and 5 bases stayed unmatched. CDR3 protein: CSVDSGVQYF. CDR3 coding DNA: TGCAGCGTGGATAGCGGGGTACAGTACTTC.